Listed below are T cell receptor beta chains from one sample, sequenced in a study of cytomegalovirus exposure and HLA in healthy donors. The assay was immunoSEQ multiplex PCR, and TCRdb's table has in-frame clones only and misses some. The sample shows approximately 220,000 clones, around nine tenths of them seen only once. Material: PBMCs. These TCRs come from a woman aged 18-29 years in good health and CMV-seronegative. The conserved cysteine and the conserved F or W are not part of the CDR3 here. Fields, in order: D gene, clone size, J gene, V gene, CDR3 protein. The D gene is left open where the match is weak. Only some rows state a clone size, as once, few, many or a class for expanded clones.

>-|-|TRBJ2-7|TRBV27
ASSLWGTGVPYEQY
>-|-|TRBJ1-2|TRBV15
ATSSWGGGLGGYT
>TRBD1|-|TRBJ1-4|TRBV5-1
ASSFGQGAGTNEKLF
>-|-|TRBJ2-6|TRBV28
ASSLFPTLSGANVLT
>-|-|TRBJ1-4|TRBV7-9
ASSSNTGTKNEKLF
>-|-|TRBJ1-1|TRBV11-2
ASSPNPVSGTEAF
>-|-|TRBJ2-1|TRBV10-3
AISGTEAANNEQF
>-|-|TRBJ1-4|TRBV9
ASSPLGATNEKLF
>-|once|TRBJ1-6|TRBV5-1
ASSEDDSRRVNSPLH
>TRBD1|-|TRBJ2-7|TRBV4-1
ASSPPGQSVYEQY
>-|-|TRBJ2-5|TRBV12-5
ASRDTGWTQY
>TRBD1|-|TRBJ1-2|TRBV6-5
ASRRTGNYGYT
>-|-|TRBJ2-7|TRBV5-4
ASSSYRGEQY
>-|-|TRBJ2-1|TRBV20-1
SVEVYNEQF
>-|-|TRBJ1-6|TRBV28
ASSSGQSRVSPLH
>-|-|TRBJ2-7|TRBV28
ASAPGWVGEQY
>-|-|TRBJ2-2|TRBV6-5
ASRRDTGELF
>-|-|TRBJ1-5|TRBV27
ASGRTALQPQH
>-|-|TRBJ1-1|TRBV7-3
ASSPDGFVLNTEAF
>-|once|TRBJ2-1|TRBV27
ASSYLDANGGEQF
>-|-|TRBJ2-3|TRBV11-2
ASSFNDNTQMPQY
>TRBD2|-|TRBJ2-2|TRBV19
ASTETSLIGELF
>TRBD1|-|TRBJ1-4|TRBV7-9
ASTRYGTGEKLF
>-|-|TRBJ2-4|TRBV10-2
ASSGGRTGRGNIQY
>-|-|TRBJ2-7|TRBV11-3
ASSFGGAQQY
>TRBD1|-|TRBJ2-7|TRBV6-4
ASSCGTEDYEQY
>TRBD1|-|TRBJ2-7|TRBV2
ASTGSSSYEQY
>-|once|TRBJ2-1|TRBV5-6
ASSRPDSSYNEQF
>TRBD2|-|TRBJ2-1|TRBV7-3
ASSPGLALTYNEQF
>-|-|TRBJ2-7|TRBV9
ASSVGSEQY
>TRBD2|-|TRBJ2-1|TRBV4-1
ASSQAFSPSGMYNEQF
>TRBD1|-|TRBJ2-7|TRBV18
ASSPRDRVSEQY
>-|-|TRBJ2-5|TRBV11-3
ASSRSGRQETQY
>TRBD2|-|TRBJ2-7|TRBV2
ASKGTSGDTYEQY
>-|-|TRBJ1-2|TRBV9
ASSQPPRTWAGGYT
>TRBD1|-|TRBJ2-1|TRBV27
ASTRPRQGLIISNEQF
>TRBD1|many|TRBJ2-7|TRBV12-5
ASGLRQGASYEQY
>-|-|TRBJ2-6|TRBV4-2
ASSQDRGSGANVLT
>-|-|TRBJ1-3|TRBV20-1
SAGQGNTIY
>-|-|TRBJ2-6|TRBV2
ASTQSSSGANVLT
>TRBD1|-|TRBJ2-1|TRBV10-3
AISESTAGTAYNEQF
>-|-|TRBJ2-1|TRBV5-4
ASSMLMELNNEQF
>-|-|TRBJ2-3|TRBV7-9
ASSLAGSGTDTQY
>-|-|TRBJ1-5|TRBV30
AWTRGGSAGPQH
>TRBD1|once|TRBJ2-1|TRBV6-5
ASSTGRGEQF